This paragraph covers one T cell receptor (beta chain) sequence. This clonotype was counted many times. Its recognized antigen is unknown. Per-base qualities were not stored, and no clone one base away is much larger. This entry belongs to a study of neurological immune-mediated disorders (dated 2019 in TCRdb). For the wider study: Among the roughly 34 multiple sclerosis patients, relapsing-remitting MS accounted for some 30 and secondary progressive MS accounted for 3. The study compared peripheral blood TCR-beta repertoires of HTLV-I-associated myelopathy (HAM/TSP) patients, multiple sclerosis patients and healthy controls using UMI-based sequencing. The roughly 100 TCR-beta libraries included longitudinal samples, technical triplicates and paired sorted CD4+ and CD8+ T-cell subsets alongside PBMC samples. Of the 68 subjects in the cohort, some 15 were HAM/TSP patients, roughly 35 were multiple sclerosis patients, and approximately 20 were healthy controls. Study-wide findings and limitations: In a phylogenetic analysis, the repertoires of 18 out of 34 MS patients fell into a single cluster of related CDR3 sequences, pointing to a possible signature at the repertoire level. Across subjects, expanded clones never shared an identical CDR3 amino acid sequence, which suggests that the TCR-beta repertoires in every group were private. The MS cluster was not associated with any clinical or MRI features, and the authors stated that larger cohorts are needed. The highest TCR clonal expansion was observed in HAM/TSP patients, whereas the lowest was observed in MS patients, even when compared with healthy controls.

Unsorted PBMC libraries were generated from 2 million PBMCs stored in RNAlater at -80 °C until RNA extraction. Multiple sclerosis patients were enrolled in a US clinical protocol evaluating disease progression by magnetic resonance imaging. Peripheral blood underwent Ficoll-Hypaque density gradient centrifugation to isolate PBMCs, which were then cryopreserved in liquid nitrogen. To synthesize cDNA, template-switch 5'RACE was performed with a primer carrying a 10-nucleotide random unique molecular identifier so that each TCR transcript was tagged. Every sequencing run yielded over 190 million TCR-beta sequences covering 15-18 subjects. The RNeasy kit was used for extraction of total RNA. TCR-beta VDJ regions were amplified with primers for the TCR constant region and the 5'RACE anchor, using the KAPA Real-time Library Amplification kit. A first PCR added sample indexes and Illumina adaptors, and a second PCR then raised library yield. After Ampure bead purification, the roughly 650 bp TCR product was size-selected on a 2% E-gel SizeSelection system. Before pooling, library quality was assessed on a Bioanalyzer, concentration was determined with Qubit, and library quantification was performed with the Kapa Library Quantification kit. An Illumina HiSeq 2500 sequenced the libraries paired-end 2 x 150 bp. To increase sequence diversity, roughly 24-31% phiX was spiked into each library pool. In the source study's methods: Quality-filtered reads were processed with the UMI-based MiGEC pipeline, and over 85% of raw TCR sequences were removed by the MiGEC pipeline during error correction. IMGT germline references were used for aligning VDJ genes, and each clonotype was defined as a unique CDR3 amino acid sequence together with its V-J genes. Clonal expansion, Shannon diversity, and CDR3 relatedness (CalcPairwiseDistances, ClusterSamples) were evaluated with VDJtools, and phylogenetic trees were built with CLCbio workbench. A clone was classed as expanded if it had 8 or more unique UMIs, a cutoff based on coefficient-of-variation modelling across technical triplicates. Using fastp trimming at Q25 and MiXCR clonotype assembly, TCRdb reanalyzed the public sequencing data and kept in-frame beta chains. Rows are combined by CDR3 protein, so each entry shows the most common genes and DNA. In this record, the V and J calls reflect TCRdb's handling and not the investigators' own analysis. The sample yields more than 45,000 distinct CDR3 sequences; 3% to 4% were counted once. The ten largest account for about 3% of the sample.

Sequences LNHNV (CDR1) and YYDKDF (CDR2) are obtained from the germline V gene (reference sequence). From the cysteine through the phenylalanine, the CDR3 covers 15 amino acids. Left in the record is the CDR3 DNA by itself, 45 bases read in frame from the first base. Germline trimming amounts to 1 base on V and 5 bases on J, with 2 as the count of junction bases outside the gene matches. This chain joins TRBV15 to TRBJ1-5; 10 bases in between match TRBD1. What was sequenced was PBMCs. The source of this sequence is a woman in her thirties with multiple sclerosis. The nucleotides are TGTGCCACCAGCAGAGCCGGGACAGGGGATCAGCCCCAGCATTTT. Its amino acids are CATSRAGTGDQPQHF. With the portions outside the CDR3 filled from the reference TRBV15 and TRBJ1-5 genes, the complete variable region becomes DAMVIQNPRYQVTQFGKPVTLSCSQTLNHNVMYWYQQKSSQAPKLLFHYYDKDFNNEADTPDNFQSRRPNTSFCFLDIRSPGLGDTAMYLCATSRAGTGDQPQHFGDGTRLSIL.